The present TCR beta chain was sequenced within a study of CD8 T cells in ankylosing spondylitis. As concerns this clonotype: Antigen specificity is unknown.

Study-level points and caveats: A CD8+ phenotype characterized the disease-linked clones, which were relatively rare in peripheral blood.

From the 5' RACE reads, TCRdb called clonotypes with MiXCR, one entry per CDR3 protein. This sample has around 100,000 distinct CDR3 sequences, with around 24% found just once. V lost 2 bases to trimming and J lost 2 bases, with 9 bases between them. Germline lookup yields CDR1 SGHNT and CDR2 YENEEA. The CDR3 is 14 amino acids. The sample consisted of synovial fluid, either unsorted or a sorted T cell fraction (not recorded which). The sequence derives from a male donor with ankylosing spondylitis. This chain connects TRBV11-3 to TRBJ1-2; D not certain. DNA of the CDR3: TGTGCCAGCAGCTTAACCTACACGAACTATGGCTACACCTTC. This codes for CASSLTYTNYGYTF.